These 4 T cell receptor beta chains share one sample of origin, sequenced in a study of blood T cells in healthy people across ages. For the second PCR, which ran for about 7 to 11 cycles, a sample-barcoded 5' primer and a J-beta primer mix were used. TCRdb fed the 5' RACE reads into MiXCR, producing one record per CDR3 protein. In the table there are under 850,000 distinct CDR3 sequences, 35% to 40% of which are singletons. Source material: blood. Receptors originate from a man aged 18 to 30 in good health.

This chain links TRBV7-2 with TRBJ2-7; 10 nucleotides match TRBD2. Per the germline V gene, CDR1 is SGHTA and CDR2 is FQGNSA. The J segment lost 10 bases and the V segment lost 8 bases, leaving 11 bases of the junction unmatched. There are 13 residues in the CDR3. The CDR3 DNA follows: TGTGCCAGCTCACGGCTAGCGGGAGACCGTCAGTACTTC. Its protein product is CASSRLAGDRQYF.

There are many counts of this clonotype. The chain recombines TRBV12-3 or TRBV12-4 with TRBJ2-7; a possible D gene is TRBD1 (6 bases). Trimming cost V 7 bases and J 0 bases, with 16 bases left between them. The CDR3 sequence is 15 residues long. In nucleotides, the CDR3 is TGTGCCAGCACCCTTGAACAGGGTCCCTCCTACGAGCAGTACTTC. Translated: CASTLEQGPSYEQYF.

A note on this clonotype: This may stem from a read error, because a much larger clone lies one nucleotide away. The rearrangement uses TRBV3-1 and TRBJ2-3, with D possibly called TRBD1 or TRBD2 (5 bases each). Germline V CDR1 and CDR2: LGHDT, YNNKEL (reference sequence). The ends were cut back, 1 base at V and 10 bases at J, with 18 bases in the middle. This CDR3 is 15 amino acids long. The CDR3 nucleotides read TGTGCCAGCAGCCAAGGAGGGGTTAAGATGGATGCGCAGTATTTT. Translation: CASSQGGVKMDAQYF.

Many counts were recorded for this clonotype. The chain uses TRBV20-1 and TRBJ1-4; D is perhaps TRBD1 (5 bases). With 0 bases removed from V and 4 bases from J, the gap between germline ends came to 9 bases. CDR3 size: 14 residues. Germline-derived CDR1 and CDR2 are DFQATT and SNEGSKA (reference sequence). In nucleotides, the CDR3 is TGCAGTGCTAGAGATGGGACTGTTAATGAAAAACTGTTTTTT. The encoded protein is CSARDGTVNEKLFF.